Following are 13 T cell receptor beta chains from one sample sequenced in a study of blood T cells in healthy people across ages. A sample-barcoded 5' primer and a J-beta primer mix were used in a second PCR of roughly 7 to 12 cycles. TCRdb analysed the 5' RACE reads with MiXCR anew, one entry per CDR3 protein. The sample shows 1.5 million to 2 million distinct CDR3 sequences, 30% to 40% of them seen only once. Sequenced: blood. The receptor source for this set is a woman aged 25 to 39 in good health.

CDR3 nucleotide sequence: TGTGCCAGTAACAAGGGACAGTTGTCCGAGCAGTACTTC. Translated: CASNKGQLSEQYF. V gene TRBV28 combines with J gene TRBJ2-7, with 7 bases fitting TRBD1. The CDR3 is made up of 13 amino acids. V lost 9 bases to trimming and J lost 6 bases; unmatched junction nucleotides: 11. Germline V gene lookup returns CDR1 MDHEN and CDR2 SYDVKM.

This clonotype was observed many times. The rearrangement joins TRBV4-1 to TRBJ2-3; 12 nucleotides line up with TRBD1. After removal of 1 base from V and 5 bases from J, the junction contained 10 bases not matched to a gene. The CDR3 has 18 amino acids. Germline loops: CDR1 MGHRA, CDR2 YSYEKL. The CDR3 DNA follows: TGCGCCAGCAGCCAAGTTTCCGGGACAGGGGGCTCTGGAGATACGCAGTATTTT. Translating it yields CASSQVSGTGGSGDTQYF.

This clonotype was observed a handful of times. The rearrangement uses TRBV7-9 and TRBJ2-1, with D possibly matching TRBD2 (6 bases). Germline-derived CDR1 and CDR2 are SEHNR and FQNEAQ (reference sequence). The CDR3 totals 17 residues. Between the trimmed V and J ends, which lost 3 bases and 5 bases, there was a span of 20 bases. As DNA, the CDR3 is TGTGCCAGCAGCTTTCCAACTAATGGGGGGTTTGACAATGAGCAGTTCTTC. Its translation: CASSFPTNGGFDNEQFF. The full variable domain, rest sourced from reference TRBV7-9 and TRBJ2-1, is DTGVSQNPRHKITKRGQNVTFRCDPISEHNRLYWYRQTLGQGPEFLTYFQNEAQLEKSRLLSDRFSAERPKGSFSTLEIQRTEQGDSAMYLCASSFPTNGGFDNEQFFGPGTRLTVL.

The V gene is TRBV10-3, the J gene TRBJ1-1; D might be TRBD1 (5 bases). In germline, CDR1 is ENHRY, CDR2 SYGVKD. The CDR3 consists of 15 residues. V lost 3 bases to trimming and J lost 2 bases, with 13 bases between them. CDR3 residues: CAISEGAGRNTEAFF. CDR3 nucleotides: TGTGCCATCAGTGAAGGGGCAGGGAGAAACACTGAAGCTTTCTTT.

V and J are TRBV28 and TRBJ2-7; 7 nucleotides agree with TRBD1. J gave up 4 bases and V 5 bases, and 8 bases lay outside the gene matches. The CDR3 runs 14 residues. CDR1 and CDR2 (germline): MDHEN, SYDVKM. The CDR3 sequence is CASSASGQVYEQYF. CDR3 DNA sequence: TGTGCCAGCAGTGCGAGCGGACAGGTTTACGAGCAGTACTTC.

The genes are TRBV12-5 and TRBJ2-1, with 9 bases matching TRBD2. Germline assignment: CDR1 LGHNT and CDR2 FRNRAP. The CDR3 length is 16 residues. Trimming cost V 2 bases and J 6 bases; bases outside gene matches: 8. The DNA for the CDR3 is TGTGCTAGTGGTTTGTTTGCGGGGGGGCCTCTCAATGAGCAGTTCTTC. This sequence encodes CASGLFAGGPLNEQFF.

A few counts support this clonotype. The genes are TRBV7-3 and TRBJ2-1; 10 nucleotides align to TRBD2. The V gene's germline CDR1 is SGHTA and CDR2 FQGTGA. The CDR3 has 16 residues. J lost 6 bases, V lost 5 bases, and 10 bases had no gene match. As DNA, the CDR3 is TGTGCCAGCAGCCCCCGGGCTAGCGGGAGAGTCAATGAGCAGTTCTTC. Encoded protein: CASSPRASGRVNEQFF. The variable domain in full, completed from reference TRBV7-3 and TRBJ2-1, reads GAGVSQTPSNKVTEKGKYVELRCDPISGHTALYWYRQSLGQGPEFLIYFQGTGAADDSGLPNDRFFAVRPEGSVSTLKIQRTERGDSAVYLCASSPRASGRVNEQFFGPGTRLTVL.

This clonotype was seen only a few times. CDR3 sequence: CASSHGLETDTQYF. The CDR3 coding sequence is TGCGCCAGCAGCCACGGACTGGAAACAGATACGCAGTATTTT. The chain uses TRBV5-1 and TRBJ2-3; the D gene is possibly TRBD2 (5 bases). Trimming cost V 4 bases and J 3 bases, with 12 bases left between them. The germline V gene encodes CDR1 SGHRS and CDR2 YFSETQ. The length of the CDR3 is 14 residues.

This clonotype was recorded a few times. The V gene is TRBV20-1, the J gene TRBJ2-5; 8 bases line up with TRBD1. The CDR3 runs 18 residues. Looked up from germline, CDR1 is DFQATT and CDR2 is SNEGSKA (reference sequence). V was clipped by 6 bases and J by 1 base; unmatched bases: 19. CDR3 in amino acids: CSAPTGQGALYFQETQYF. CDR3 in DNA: TGCAGTGCCCCGACGGGGCAGGGGGCCTTATATTTCCAAGAGACCCAGTACTTC.

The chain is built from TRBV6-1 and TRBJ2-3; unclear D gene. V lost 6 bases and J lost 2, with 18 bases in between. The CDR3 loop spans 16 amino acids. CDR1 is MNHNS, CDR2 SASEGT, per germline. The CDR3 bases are TGTGCCAGCAGCGACTCCTATGGCGAAAACACAGATACGCAGTATTTT. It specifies CASSDSYGENTDTQYF.

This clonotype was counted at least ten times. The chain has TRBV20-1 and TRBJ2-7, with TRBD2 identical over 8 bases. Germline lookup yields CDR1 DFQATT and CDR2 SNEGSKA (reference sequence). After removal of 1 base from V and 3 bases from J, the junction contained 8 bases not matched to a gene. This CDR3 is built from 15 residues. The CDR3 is CSARVPGGAIYEQYF. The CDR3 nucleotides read TGCAGTGCTAGAGTCCCCGGGGGGGCAATCTACGAGCAGTACTTC.

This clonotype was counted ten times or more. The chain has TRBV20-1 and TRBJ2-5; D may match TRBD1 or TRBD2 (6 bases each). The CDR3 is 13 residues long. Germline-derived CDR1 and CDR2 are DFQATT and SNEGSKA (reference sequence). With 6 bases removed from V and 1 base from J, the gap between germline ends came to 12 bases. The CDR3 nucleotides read TGCAGTGCCCGGGGGCAGATCCAAGAGACCCAGTACTTC. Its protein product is CSARGQIQETQYF.

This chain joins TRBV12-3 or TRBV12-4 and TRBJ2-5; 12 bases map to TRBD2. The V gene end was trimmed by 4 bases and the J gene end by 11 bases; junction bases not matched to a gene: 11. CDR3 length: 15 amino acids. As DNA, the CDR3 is TGTGCCAGCAGTTCCCGACTAGCGGGAGCAAATGAGCAGTACTTC. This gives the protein CASSSRLAGANEQYF.